Listed here are 5 T cell receptor beta chains from one sample, sequenced in a study of human T cells and chemical hapten exposure (dated by TCRdb to the early 2020s). In light of the paper, this sample's time point label describes: healthy volunteer bleed at 6 weeks. Total RNA was extracted from unfractionated whole blood that had been collected in Tempus Blood RNA tubes. The library was made by RACE. These reads were obtained on a NextSeq 500. In TCRdb, the public reads were trimmed at Q25 with fastp and aligned with MiXCR, with productive beta chains retained. All rows with the same CDR3 protein become a single entry with the most common DNA and genes. This sample holds 65,000 to 95,000 distinct CDR3 sequences; about 8.6% were observed only once. The top ten constitute 1.5% to 2% of the sample. The sequenced sample was whole blood. Receptors originate from a female donor in good health. Some clones in this sample may be carry-over from other donors' samples.

This chain connects TRBV5-1 to TRBJ2-7; 8 bases are shared with TRBD1. Unmatched junction bases numbered 1, after V lost 0 bases and J lost 5 bases. The CDR3 runs to 13 residues. The germline V gene has CDR1 SGHRS and CDR2 YFSETQ. The CDR3 spells CASSLARGHEQYF. The CDR3 DNA sequence: TGCGCCAGCAGCTTGGCCAGGGGGCACGAGCAGTACTTC. The full variable domain, completed using reference TRBV5-1 and TRBJ2-7, is KAGVTQTPRYLIKTRGQQVTLSCSPISGHRSVSWYQQTPGQGLQFLFEYFSETQRNKGNFPGRFSGRQFSNSRSEMNVSTLELGDSALYLCASSLARGHEQYFGPGTRLTVT.

The genes are TRBV2 and TRBJ1-2; 9 nucleotides align to TRBD1. Per the germline V gene, CDR1 is SNHLY and CDR2 is FYNNEI. V was pared by 6 bases and J by 6 bases, with 8 bases of the junction left unmatched. The CDR3 is made up of 14 amino acids. In nucleotides, the CDR3 is TGTGCCAGCAGACCCACAGGGGGCAACGATGGCTACACCTTC. This gives the protein CASRPTGGNDGYTF.

At least ten counts were recorded for this clonotype. This chain links TRBV29-1 with TRBJ1-2; TRBD1 agrees at 9 bases. Germline values: CDR1 SQVTM, CDR2 ANQGSEA. After removal of 5 bases from V and 6 bases from J, the junction contained 13 bases not matched to a gene. This CDR3 contains 15 residues. CDR3 protein: CSVSTGGGWSDGYTF. CDR3 nucleotide sequence: TGCAGCGTTTCGACAGGGGGAGGATGGAGTGATGGCTACACCTTC.

As regards this clonotype: This may be a read error, as it is one base from a much larger clone. The chain is built from TRBV5-1 and TRBJ2-3; 7 bases fit TRBD2. The CDR3 spans 18 residues. With 4 bases clipped from V and 0 bases from J, the junction kept 14 bases outside the gene matches. Germline values: CDR1 SGHRS, CDR2 YFSETQ. The CDR3 coding sequence is TGCGCCAGCAGCGGAACTAGCGCACTGACTTCTAGCACAGATACGCAGTATTTT. Its protein product is CASSGTSALTSSTDTQYF.

This clonotype was picked up many times. In DNA form, the CDR3 reads TGCAGTGCTAGAGATCTTCAGGGACAGACGATCGAGCAGTACTTC. Encoded protein: CSARDLQGQTIEQYF. The rearrangement uses TRBV20-1 and TRBJ2-7, with 7 bases aligning to TRBD1. The germline V gene has CDR1 DFQATT and CDR2 SNEGSKA (reference sequence). The CDR3 is made up of 15 amino acids. V was pared by 0 bases and J by 6 bases, with 11 bases of the junction left unmatched.